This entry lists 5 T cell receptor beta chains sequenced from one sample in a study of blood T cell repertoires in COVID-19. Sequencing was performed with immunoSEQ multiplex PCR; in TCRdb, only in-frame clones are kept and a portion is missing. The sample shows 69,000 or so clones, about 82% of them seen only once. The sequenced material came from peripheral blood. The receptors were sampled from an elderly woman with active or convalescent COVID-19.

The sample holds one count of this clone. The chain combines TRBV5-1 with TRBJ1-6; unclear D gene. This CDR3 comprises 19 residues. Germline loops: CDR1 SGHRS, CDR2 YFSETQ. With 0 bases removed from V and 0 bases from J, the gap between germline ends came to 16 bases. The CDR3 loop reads CASSLGVPTASSYNSPLHF. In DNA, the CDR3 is TGCGCCAGCAGCTTGGGGGTACCGACTGCGAGCTCCTATAATTCACCCCTCCACTTT.

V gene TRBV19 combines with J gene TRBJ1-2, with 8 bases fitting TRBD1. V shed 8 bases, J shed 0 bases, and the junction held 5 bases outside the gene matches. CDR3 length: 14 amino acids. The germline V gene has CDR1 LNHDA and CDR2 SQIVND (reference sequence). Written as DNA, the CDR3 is TGTGCCAGTGGACAGGGCGTGGCTAACTATGGCTACACCTTC. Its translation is CASGQGVANYGYTF.

CDR3 amino acids: CASSLSGVSYEQYF. CDR3 coding DNA: TGTGCCAGCAGCTTGAGCGGAGTCTCCTACGAGCAGTACTTC. The genes are TRBV7-2 and TRBJ2-7; weak D call: TRBD2 (5 bases). The CDR3 sequence is 14 residues long. Germline values: CDR1 SGHTA, CDR2 FQGNSA. V lost 3 bases and J lost 0, with 9 bases in between. Supplemented by reference TRBV7-2 and TRBJ2-7, the full variable domain reads GAGVSQSPSNKVTEKGKDVELRCDPISGHTALYWYRQSLGQGLEFLIYFQGNSAPDKSGLPSDRFSAERTGGSVSTLTIQRTQQEDSAVYLCASSLSGVSYEQYFGPGTRLTVT.

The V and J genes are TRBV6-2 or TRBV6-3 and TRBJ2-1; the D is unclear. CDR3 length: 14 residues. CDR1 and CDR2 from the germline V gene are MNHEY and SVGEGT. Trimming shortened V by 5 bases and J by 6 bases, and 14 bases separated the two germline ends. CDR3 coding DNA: TGTGCCAGCAGTCCGGTCCGACCAGGCAATGAGCAGTTCTTC. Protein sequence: CASSPVRPGNEQFF.

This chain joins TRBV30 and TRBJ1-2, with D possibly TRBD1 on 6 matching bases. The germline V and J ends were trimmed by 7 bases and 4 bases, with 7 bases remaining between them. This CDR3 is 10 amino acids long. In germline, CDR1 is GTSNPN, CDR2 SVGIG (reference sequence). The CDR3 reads CALDSYGYTF. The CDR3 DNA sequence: TGTGCCTTGGACAGCTATGGCTACACCTTC.